The clone carrying this T cell receptor (beta chain) was counted between two and nine times. This CDR3 comprises 17 residues. Germline assignment: CDR1 DFQATT and CDR2 SNEGSKA (reference sequence). V trimming: 6 bases; J trimming: 7 bases; junction bases outside the gene matches: 13. The entry originates in a study of human T cells and chemical hapten exposure. TCRdb redid the calling of the RACE reads with MiXCR, one entry per CDR3 protein. Among approximately 110,000 distinct CDR3 sequences listed, around 10% were seen once. Time point defined: patch test 1, 2 weeks after DPC sensitization. The treatment denotes: therapeutic diphenylcyclopropenone sensitization with weekly scalp DPC. The total RNA was obtained from whole blood that was not fractionated.

The input for sequencing was whole blood, taken in connection with sensitization to the hapten diphenylcyclopropenone (DPC). This TCR was sampled from a woman aged 40 to 50 with alopecia areata. Some clones in this sample may be carry-over from other donors' samples. This sequence joins TRBV20-1 and TRBJ2-2; TRBD2 aligns across 14 bases. The CDR3 region is CSARRGLAGVVGGELFF. DNA for the CDR3: TGCAGTGCCCGACGGGGACTAGCGGGAGTGGTTGGCGGGGAGCTGTTTTTT.